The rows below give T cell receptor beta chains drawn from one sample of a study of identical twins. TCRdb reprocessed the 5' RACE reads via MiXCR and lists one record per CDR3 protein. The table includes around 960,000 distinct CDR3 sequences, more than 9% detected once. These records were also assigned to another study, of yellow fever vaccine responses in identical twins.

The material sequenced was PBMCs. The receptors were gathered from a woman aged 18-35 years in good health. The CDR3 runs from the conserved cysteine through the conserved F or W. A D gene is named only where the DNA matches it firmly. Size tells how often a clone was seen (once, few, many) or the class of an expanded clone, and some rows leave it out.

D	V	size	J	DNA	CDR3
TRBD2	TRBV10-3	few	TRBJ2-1	TGTGCCACGCGACTAGCGTCACACAATGAGCAGTTCTTC	CATRLASHNEQFF
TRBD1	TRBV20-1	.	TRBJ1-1	TGCAGTGCTAGGCCGCAGGGGGGGAACACTGAAGCTTTCTTT	CSARPQGGNTEAFF
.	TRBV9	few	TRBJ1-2	TGTGCCAGCAGCTCCGGGACTGCTGTTTATGGCTACACCTTC	CASSSGTAVYGYTF
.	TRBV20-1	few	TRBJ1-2	TGCAGTGTCACGAGACAGGAAGCCTATGGCTACACCTTC	CSVTRQEAYGYTF
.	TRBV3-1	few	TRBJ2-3	TGTGCCAGCAGCCATCTAGCTGCGTCAGATACGCAGTATTTT	CASSHLAASDTQYF
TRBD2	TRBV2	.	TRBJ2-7	TGTGCCAGCAGTGAATTCGGTGCGGGGGACTCCTACGAGCAGTACTTC	CASSEFGAGDSYEQYF
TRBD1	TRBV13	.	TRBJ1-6	TGTGCCAGCAGCTTAGGGGACAGGGGTTCACCCCTCCACTTT	CASSLGDRGSPLHF
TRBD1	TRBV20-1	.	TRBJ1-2	TGCAGTGCTATGCGACAGGGAGGCTATGGCTACACCTTC	CSAMRQGGYGYTF
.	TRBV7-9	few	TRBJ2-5	TGTGCCAGCAGCTTGGCAGACCTCAGCCCAGAGACCCAGTACTTC	CASSLADLSPETQYF
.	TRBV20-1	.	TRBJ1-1	TGCAGTGCTAGGGACACTCACCCTTTCTTT	CSARDTHPFF
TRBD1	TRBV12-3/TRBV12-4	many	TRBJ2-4	TGTGCCAGCAGTCCGGGGACAGGCGGAGCCAAAAACATTCAGTACTTC	CASSPGTGGAKNIQYF
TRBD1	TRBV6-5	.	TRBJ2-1	TGTGCCAGCAGTTACTCCTCGGGGACAGATCATCAATTC	CASSYSSGTDHQF
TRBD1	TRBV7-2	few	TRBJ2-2	TGTGCCAGCAGCTTAGAGGGACAGGACCTAACCGGGGAGCTGTTTTTT	CASSLEGQDLTGELFF
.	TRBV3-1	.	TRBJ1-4	TGTGCCAGCAGCCAAGTTCAAGATAATGAAAAACTGTTTTTT	CASSQVQDNEKLFF
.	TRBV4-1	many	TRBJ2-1	TGCGCCAGCAGCTCTGACCCGGGACAACAATACAATGAGCAGTTCTTC	CASSSDPGQQYNEQFF
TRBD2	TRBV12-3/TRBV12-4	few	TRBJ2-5	TGTGCCAGCAGTTTAGTCCTAGCGGATGAGACCCAGTACTTC	CASSLVLADETQYF
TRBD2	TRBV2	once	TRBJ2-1	TGTGCCAGCAGGGGGAGACTAGCGGGAGTGTGGACTGAGCAGTTCTTC	CASRGRLAGVWTEQFF
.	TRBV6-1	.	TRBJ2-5	TGTGCCAGCGGCAAGGACACAGGGATAGAAGAGACCCAGTACTTC	CASGKDTGIEETQYF
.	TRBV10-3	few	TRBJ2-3	TGTGCCATCAGTGGCCAGGGCGCAGATACGCAGTATTTT	CAISGQGADTQYF
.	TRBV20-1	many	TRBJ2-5	TGCAGTGCTCCAGGAGGGGTATGGGTCCAAGAGACCCAGTACTTC	CSAPGGVWVQETQYF
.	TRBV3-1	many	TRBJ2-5	TGTGCCAGCAGCCAAGATCGCTGGGGGACTTCCTCAGGAGGGACCCAGTACTTC	CASSQDRWGTSSGGTQYF
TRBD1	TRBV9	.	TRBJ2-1	TGTGCCAGCAGCGCCCGACAGGGGAATTACAATGAGCAGTTCTTC	CASSARQGNYNEQFF
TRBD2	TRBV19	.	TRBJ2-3	TGTGCCAGTAGTATAACTAGCGGGAGGGCGGTGACAGATACGCAGTATTTT	CASSITSGRAVTDTQYF
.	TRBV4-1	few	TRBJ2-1	TGCGCCAGCAGCCAAGATTGGTGGGACGAGCAGTTCTTC	CASSQDWWDEQFF
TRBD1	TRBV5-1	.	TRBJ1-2	TGCGCCAGCAGCTTCGACAGGGGAGGTGGTTTTGGGTATGGCTACACCTTC	CASSFDRGGGFGYGYTF
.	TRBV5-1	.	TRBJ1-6	TGCGCCAGCAGCTTGGAGGCCCGAGGGAACTCCTATAATTCACCCCTCCACTTT	CASSLEARGNSYNSPLHF
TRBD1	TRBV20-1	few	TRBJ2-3	TGCAGTGCCACAGGGGTAGGCACAGATACGCAGTATTTT	CSATGVGTDTQYF
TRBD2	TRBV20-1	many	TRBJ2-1	TGCAGTGCTCCACGGGGTAGCGGGAAGAATGAGCAGTTCTTC	CSAPRGSGKNEQFF
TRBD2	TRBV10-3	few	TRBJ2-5	TGTGCCATCAGCGCGAGCGGGGGGGAGGAGACCCAGTACTTC	CAISASGGEETQYF
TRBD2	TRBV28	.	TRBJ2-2	TGTGCCAGGAGCTACCTAGCGGGAACCACCGGGGAGCTGTTTTTT	CARSYLAGTTGELFF
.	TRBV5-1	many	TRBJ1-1	TGCGCCAGCAGCTCTCCAGGGTGGAGTGAAGCTTTCTTT	CASSSPGWSEAFF